The clone carrying this T cell receptor (beta chain) was detected only once. Antigen: not known. V lost 10 bases to trimming and J lost 4 bases, with 21 bases between them. The CDR3 runs 14 residues. Germline loops: CDR1 SGHNT, CDR2 YYREEE (reference sequence). The source of the sample is a study of T cell responses to AZD1222 COVID-19 vaccine. Study-wide findings and caveats: Targeting of unmutated variant regions was reportedly seen in nearly half of spike-specific TCRs.

TCRdb's table, derived via immunoSEQ multiplex PCR, lists solely in-frame clones and lacks some. The profile shows about 160,000 clones, around 90% of them singletons. The source was peripheral blood, collected 28 days after the second AZD1222 dose. This sequence was found in an adult who received the AZD1222 COVID-19 vaccine. V gene TRBV5-4 combines with J gene TRBJ2-7, with D possibly being TRBD1 or TRBD2 (5 bases each). The CDR3 region is CAGSHGAGTYEQYF. CDR3 DNA: TGTGCCGGATCCCACGGCGCCGGGACGTACGAGCAGTACTTC.